These T cell receptor beta chains were read from a single sample in a study of early T cells in non-severe SARS-CoV-2 infection. TCRdb used MiXCR to reprocess the 5' RACE reads, holding one entry per CDR3 protein. The table records tens of thousands of distinct CDR3 sequences, under 13% of them present only once. Source material: whole blood. The receptors originated from an adult who was a healthcare worker with PCR-confirmed SARS-CoV-2 infection or an uninfected control (not recorded which). The CDR3 runs from the conserved cysteine through the conserved F or W. Fields, in order: V gene, D gene, clone size, J gene, CDR3 protein, CDR3 DNA. D genes are given only for firm matches. Expanded clones are given a class, and other clones once, few, many or no size at all.

>TRBV13|NA|NA|TRBJ2-5
CASSLSGGGETQYF
TGTGCCAGCAGCCTCTCCGGGGGAGGAGAGACCCAGTACTTC
>TRBV7-6|NA|many|TRBJ2-1
CASSLGGGPNEQFF
TGTGCCAGCAGCTTAGGGGGCGGCCCCAATGAGCAGTTCTTC
>TRBV11-2|NA|few|TRBJ2-7
CASSPHVADEQYF
TGTGCCAGCAGCCCCCACGTGGCGGACGAGCAGTACTTC
>TRBV7-2|NA|NA|TRBJ1-6
CASSFRQGNSPLHF
TGTGCCAGCAGCTTCCGCCAGGGCAATTCACCCCTCCACTTT
>TRBV29-1|NA|many|TRBJ2-5
CSAAEWSQETQYF
TGCAGCGCGGCGGAGTGGAGTCAAGAGACCCAGTACTTC
>TRBV12-3/TRBV12-4|NA|NA|TRBJ2-2
CASSFRGDDTGELFF
TGTGCCAGCTCTTTCCGAGGGGACGACACCGGGGAGCTGTTTTTT
>TRBV30|NA|NA|TRBJ2-7
CAWSVGGQRKYF
TGTGCCTGGAGTGTAGGCGGCCAGAGGAAGTACTTC
>TRBV9|NA|many|TRBJ2-7
CASSGDSGYEQYF
TGTGCCAGCAGCGGTGATAGCGGCTACGAGCAGTACTTC
>TRBV7-2|TRBD1|NA|TRBJ2-5
CASSLAKTGTSPETQYF
TGTGCCAGCAGCTTAGCAAAGACAGGGACCTCTCCAGAGACCCAGTACTTC
>TRBV4-1|TRBD1|NA|TRBJ1-1
CASSQGTGFMNTEAFF
TGCGCCAGCAGCCAAGGGACAGGTTTTATGAACACTGAAGCTTTCTTT
>TRBV6-1|NA|few|TRBJ2-7
CASSDGGSFHYEQYF
TGTGCCAGCAGTGACGGCGGAAGCTTTCACTACGAGCAGTACTTC
>TRBV7-2|NA|NA|TRBJ2-2
CASSLPGGTANTGELFF
TGTGCCAGCAGCCTCCCGGGAGGGACAGCAAACACCGGGGAGCTGTTTTTT
>TRBV7-8|NA|NA|TRBJ1-5
CASSLTASNQPQHF
TGTGCCAGCAGCTTGACAGCTAGCAATCAGCCCCAGCATTTT
>TRBV18|TRBD1|NA|TRBJ1-1
CASSWRRSDRATEAFF
TGTGCCAGCTCATGGAGGCGCTCGGACAGGGCCACTGAAGCTTTCTTT
>TRBV7-2|NA|few|TRBJ1-4
CASSRTRGYNDQLFF
TGTGCCAGCAGCCGAACCAGGGGATATAATGATCAACTGTTTTTT
>TRBV5-1|NA|NA|TRBJ2-4
CASSLEARHLYF
TGCGCCAGCAGCTTGGAGGCCCGCCATTTGTACTTC
>TRBV7-8|NA|few|TRBJ2-7
CASSPPGRSYEQYF
TGTGCCAGCAGCCCCCCTGGGAGGAGCTACGAGCAGTACTTC
>TRBV7-8|NA|NA|TRBJ1-2
CASSLSEFYGYTF
TGTGCCAGCAGTTTGTCTGAATTCTATGGCTACACCTTC
>TRBV7-9|TRBD2|few|TRBJ2-1
CASSTRESPPSHNEQFF
TGTGCCAGCAGCACGCGGGAGAGCCCCCCGTCCCACAATGAGCAGTTCTTC
>TRBV7-2|NA|many|TRBJ2-7
CASSPTMGEQYF
TGTGCCAGCAGCCCCACAATGGGGGAGCAGTACTTC
>TRBV20-1|NA|few|TRBJ2-2
CSARDYSGGDTGELFF
TGCAGTGCTAGAGATTATAGCGGAGGGGACACCGGGGAGCTGTTTTTT
>TRBV28|TRBD1|NA|TRBJ1-4
CASSFFMGQHYEKLFF
TGTGCCAGCAGTTTCTTCATGGGACAGCATTATGAAAAACTGTTTTTT
>TRBV10-3|NA|NA|TRBJ2-2
CATGRPQNTGELFF
TGTGCCACCGGACGGCCCCAGAACACCGGGGAGCTGTTTTTT
>TRBV12-3/TRBV12-4|NA|few|TRBJ1-1
CATGGSSVSEAFF
TGTGCCACCGGCGGGTCATCAGTTTCTGAAGCTTTCTTT
>TRBV19|NA|few|TRBJ1-5
CASRDQGYSNQPQHF
TGTGCCAGTAGGGATCAGGGATATAGCAATCAGCCCCAGCATTTT
>TRBV6-6|NA|many|TRBJ2-3
CASSSRLAQYF
TGTGCCAGCAGTTCCCGGCTTGCGCAGTATTTT
>TRBV2|TRBD2|many|TRBJ2-3
CASSPIAGATDTQYF
TGTGCCAGCAGTCCGATAGCGGGAGCGACAGATACGCAGTATTTT
>TRBV12-3/TRBV12-4|TRBD2|medium-sized|TRBJ2-1
CASSLNAGGTSEQFF
TGTGCCAGCAGCCTCAATGCGGGAGGAACCAGTGAGCAGTTCTTC
>TRBV4-1|NA|NA|TRBJ1-5
CASSQGGQPQHF
TGCGCCAGCAGCCAAGGGGGCCAGCCCCAGCATTTT
>TRBV18|TRBD2|NA|TRBJ2-2
CASMSGMNTGELFF
TGTGCCAGCATGAGCGGGATGAACACCGGGGAGCTGTTTTTT
>TRBV28|NA|NA|TRBJ1-6
CASSVAGGHSPLHF
TGTGCCAGCAGCGTGGCGGGGGGCCATTCACCCCTCCACTTT
>TRBV3-1|NA|NA|TRBJ1-4
CASSHGGTNEKLFF
TGTGCCAGCAGCCACGGGGGAACTAATGAAAAACTGTTTTTT
>TRBV29-1|TRBD1|many|TRBJ2-7
CSVSGTDSYEQYF
TGCAGCGTTTCCGGGACAGACTCCTACGAGCAGTACTTC
>TRBV20-1|NA|few|TRBJ2-3
CSARSGTSRWKTDTQYF
TGCAGTGCTAGATCCGGCACTAGCCGATGGAAGACAGATACGCAGTATTTT
>TRBV7-9|NA|few|TRBJ2-2
CASSSTANTGELFF
TGTGCCAGCAGCTCGACAGCGAACACCGGGGAGCTGTTTTTT
>TRBV20-1|NA|many|TRBJ2-3
CGRTIIGTDTQYF
TGCGGTAGAACGATCATAGGGACAGATACGCAGTATTTT
>TRBV5-4|NA|many|TRBJ1-3
CASSGGHSSGNTIYF
TGTGCCAGCAGCGGGGGACATAGCTCTGGAAACACCATATATTTT
>TRBV6-2/TRBV6-3|NA|few|TRBJ2-5
CASSYGTLETQYF
TGTGCCAGCAGTTATGGAACCCTAGAGACCCAGTACTTC
>TRBV7-6|NA|many|TRBJ2-1
CASSLGGGEQFF
TGTGCCAGCAGCCTAGGAGGAGGAGAGCAGTTCTTC
>TRBV10-3|NA|NA|TRBJ2-3
CAISERGGTDTQYF
TGTGCCATCAGTGAGCGGGGCGGCACAGATACGCAGTATTTT
>TRBV4-1|NA|NA|TRBJ1-5
CASSQVAEGNQPQHF
TGCGCCAGCAGCCAAGTGGCAGAGGGTAATCAGCCCCAGCATTTT